Below, 29 T cell receptor beta chains from the same sample are listed, as sequenced in a study of shared clonotypes between healthy human individuals. Profiling relied on immunoSEQ multiplex PCR, and the TCRdb table lists in-frame clones only, not all of them. The sample lists 490,000 or so clones, approximately 79% occurring once. The sequenced sample was PBMCs. The origin of the receptors is a woman aged 35 to 49 in good health. Some clones in this sample may be carry-over from other donors' samples.

The chain couples TRBV28 to TRBJ2-3; 10 nucleotides agree with TRBD2. The junction had 10 bases not matched to a gene; V was cut back by 6 bases and J by 1 base. CDR1 is MDHEN and CDR2 is SYDVKM in the germline V gene. The CDR3 loop spans 17 amino acids. CDR3: CASRARGLADRTDTQYF. The CDR3 nucleotides are TGTGCCAGCAGGGCTCGAGGACTAGCGGACCGCACAGATACGCAGTATTTT.

The chain uses TRBV6-5 and TRBJ1-6; D remains ambiguous. The germline gives CDR1 MNHEY, CDR2 SVGAGI. V was pared by 8 bases and J by 13 bases, with 18 bases between. There are 13 residues in the CDR3. The CDR3 DNA reads as TGTGCCAGCTCAGAAGACGGCCTGGTTCCCCTCCACTTT. Translation: CASSEDGLVPLHF.

This clone was counted a single time. V is TRBV27 and J is TRBJ2-7; no reliable D call. The ends were cut back, 4 bases at V and 5 bases at J, with 6 bases in the middle. The CDR3 is 11 amino acids. Per germline, CDR1 MNHEY and CDR2 SMNVEV (reference sequence). The CDR3 bases are TGTGCCAGCAGTTCCCTCGACGAGCAGTACTTC. Translation gives CASSSLDEQYF.

This rearrangement joins TRBV30 to TRBJ2-1, with 14 bases that match TRBD2. This CDR3 comprises 14 residues. V lost 8 bases and J lost 8; bases outside the gene matches: 8. In germline, CDR1 is GTSNPN, CDR2 SVGIG (reference sequence). The CDR3 DNA is TGTGCCCGTACCCGACTAGCGGGAGGGGATGAGCAGTTCTTC. Translated, it gives CARTRLAGGDEQFF.

The genes are TRBV11-3 and TRBJ2-1, with TRBD1 identical over 7 bases. V shed 5 bases, J shed 3 bases, and the junction held 7 bases outside the gene matches. Looked up from germline, CDR1 is SGHNT and CDR2 is YENEEA. This CDR3 has 15 amino acids. CDR3 sequence: CASSTDGQDYNEQFF. The CDR3 bases are TGTGCCAGCAGCACAGACGGACAGGACTACAATGAGCAGTTCTTC.

The chain has TRBV28 and TRBJ2-6; D is uncertain. The CDR3 extends over 14 amino acids. V was pared by 6 bases and J by 0 bases, with 6 bases between. CDR1 and CDR2 from the germline V gene are MDHEN and SYDVKM. CDR3 nucleotide sequence: TGTGCCAGCAGATTGAGCTCTGGGGCCAACGTCCTGACTTTC. Its translation: CASRLSSGANVLTF.

The genes are TRBV27 and TRBJ2-1; the match to TRBD2 covers 7 bases. The length of the CDR3 is 14 residues. Trimming took 4 bases from V and 10 from J; bases not matched to a gene: 10. Germline loops: CDR1 MNHEY, CDR2 SMNVEV (reference sequence). The CDR3 nucleotides are TGTGCCAGCAGTTCCCGGACGGGGAGGGAGGAGCAGTTCTTC. Its protein is CASSSRTGREEQFF.

This chain connects TRBV9 to TRBJ2-1, with 9 nucleotides matching TRBD2. The CDR3 totals 20 residues. CDR1 SGDLS and CDR2 YYNGEE come from the germline V gene. The J segment lost 0 bases and the V segment lost 4 bases, leaving 17 bases of the junction unmatched. The CDR3 nucleotides are TGTGCCAGCAGCTTCACGACTAGCGGTCCTGGGTTCAGCTCCTACAATGAGCAGTTCTTC. This translates into CASSFTTSGPGFSSYNEQFF. Looking up the rest from reference TRBV9 and TRBJ2-1 gives the full variable domain: DSGVTQTPKHLITATGQRVTLRCSPRSGDLSVYWYQQSLDQGLQFLIQYYNGEERAKGNILERFSAQQFPDLHSELNLSSLELGDSALYFCASSFTTSGPGFSSYNEQFFGPGTRLTVL.

J is TRBJ2-5 and V is TRBV15, with 7 nucleotides matching TRBD2. The CDR3 extends over 17 amino acids. CDR1 and CDR2 from the germline V gene are LNHNV and YYDKDF (reference sequence). Germline trimming cut 0 bases from V and 5 bases from J; bases unmatched to any gene: 12. The CDR3 DNA is TGTGCCACCAGCAGAGAAGCCCCGACTAGCCCCCAGGAGACCCAGTACTTC. Encoded protein: CATSREAPTSPQETQYF.

The chain is built from TRBV30 and TRBJ1-2; TRBD1 matches at 7 bases. This CDR3 is built from 14 residues. Germline CDR1 GTSNPN, CDR2 SVGIG (reference sequence). The J segment lost 1 base and the V segment lost 1 base, leaving 3 bases of the junction unmatched. CDR3: CAWSAGQFNYGYTF. Written as DNA, the CDR3 is TGTGCCTGGAGTGCGGGACAGTTTAACTATGGCTACACCTTC.

Comment on this clone: Other DNA sequences of this sample code for an identical CDR3. This sequence joins TRBV18 and TRBJ2-2; no clear D. The CDR3 sequence is 13 residues long. Germline V CDR1 and CDR2: KGHSH, LQKENI. V lost 3 bases to trimming and J lost 2 bases, with 4 bases between them. The DNA for the CDR3 is TGTGCCAGCTCACCCCCAAACACCGGGGAGCTGTTTTTT. This encodes CASSPPNTGELFF.

The J gene is TRBJ2-1, the V gene TRBV5-1; TRBD2 agrees at 8 bases. Losses at the gene ends were 5 bases for V and 8 bases for J; bases not matched to a gene: 15. CDR1 and CDR2 (germline): SGHRS, YFSETQ. The CDR3 is 16 amino acids. The CDR3: CASRPAGVPNGYEQFF. CDR3 nucleotide sequence: TGCGCCAGCAGACCAGCGGGAGTTCCTAATGGGTATGAGCAGTTCTTC.

V gene TRBV29-1 combines with J gene TRBJ2-3; 10 bases are shared with TRBD2. In germline, CDR1 is SQVTM, CDR2 ANQGSEA. CDR3 length: 14 amino acids. The V and J ends lost 4 bases and 2 bases, in that order; junction bases with no gene match: 3. The CDR3 DNA sequence: TGCAGCGTTGCGACTAGCGGGTACACAGATACGCAGTATTTT. It yields the protein CSVATSGYTDTQYF.

V usage is TRBV4-2 and J usage is TRBJ2-3; maybe TRBD2 (6 bases). Germline CDR1 LGHNA, CDR2 YNFKEQ. V was cut by 0 bases and J by 2 bases, with 9 bases left in between. The CDR3 sequence is 15 residues long. The CDR3 here is CASSQEPGATDTQYF. CDR3 DNA sequence: TGTGCCAGCAGCCAAGAACCGGGAGCCACAGATACGCAGTATTTT.

The chain recombines TRBV27 with TRBJ1-1; no clear D gene. The V gene's germline CDR1 is MNHEY and CDR2 SMNVEV (reference sequence). The CDR3 has 19 amino acids. V shed 6 bases and J shed 0 bases, with 26 bases lying between them. CDR3 protein: CASSFPPLGKASMNTEAFF. The CDR3 nucleotides read TGTGCCAGCAGCTTCCCCCCTCTCGGGAAAGCTTCCATGAACACTGAAGCTTTCTTT.

The genes are TRBV5-5 and TRBJ2-5, with a possible D match to TRBD1 (5 bases). V was cut by 3 bases and J by 8 bases, with 26 bases left in between. The germline V gene encodes CDR1 SGHKS and CDR2 YYEKEE (reference sequence). This CDR3 region has 17 residues. The CDR3 region is CASSSHRNRLQVVTQYF. The CDR3 coding sequence is TGTGCCAGCAGCTCCCACCGGAACAGGCTTCAGGTTGTAACCCAGTACTTC.

The CDR3, as DNA: TGTGCCAGCAGCCCGGGACAGAACACAGATACGCAGTATTTT. Translated: CASSPGQNTDTQYF. The V and J genes are TRBV11-3 and TRBJ2-3; 7 nucleotides agree with TRBD1. The CDR3 is 14 residues long. The germline CDR1 and CDR2 sequences are SGHNT and YENEEA. The junction had 4 bases not matched to a gene; V was cut back by 5 bases and J by 2 bases.

The J gene is TRBJ1-4, the V gene TRBV21-1; the DNA was not compared with TRBD1, the D call given in the table. TRBV21-1 corresponds to a pseudogene. This CDR3 has 18 amino acids. This CDR3 reads CASSKSGKGPGLNEKLFF. The CDR3 coding sequence is TGTGCCAGCAGCAAAAGTGGAAAGGGGCCAGGGCTTAACGAAAAACTGTTTTTT.

Only a few counts were recorded for this clone. The genes are TRBV4-1 and TRBJ1-2; D not certain. CDR3 length equals 13 residues. Between the trimmed V and J ends, which lost 1 base and 4 bases, there was a span of 7 bases. The germline gives CDR1 MGHRA, CDR2 YSYEKL. CDR3 bases: TGCGCCAGCAGCCAAGTCTGGGCCTATGGCTACACCTTC. Translating gives CASSQVWAYGYTF.

This clone was picked up a small number of times. This chain connects TRBV18 to TRBJ2-3; 12 bases line up with TRBD2. Looked up from germline, CDR1 is KGHSH and CDR2 is LQKENI. After removal of 3 bases from V and 1 base from J, the junction contained 8 bases not matched to a gene. The CDR3 runs to 18 residues. The CDR3 protein is CASSPLPGLAGRTDTQYF. In DNA, the CDR3 is TGTGCCAGCTCACCCCTCCCCGGACTAGCGGGGCGCACAGATACGCAGTATTTT.

The rearrangement joins TRBV18 to TRBJ1-2; 9 bases match TRBD1. V lost 3 bases and J lost 8; bases outside the gene matches: 7. In germline, CDR1 is KGHSH, CDR2 LQKENI. The CDR3 extends over 14 amino acids. This CDR3 is CASSPADRGWGYTF. CDR3 nucleotide sequence: TGTGCCAGCTCACCGGCGGACAGGGGTTGGGGCTACACCTTC.

The chain carries TRBV5-1 and TRBJ1-3; D gene uncertain. The V end was cut by 0 bases, the J end by 3 bases, with 10 bases between. This CDR3 has 15 amino acids. The germline V gene has CDR1 SGHRS and CDR2 YFSETQ. The CDR3 nucleotides are TGCGCCAGCAGCTTGGAATCTAGGGTTGGAAACACCATATATTTT. Protein: CASSLESRVGNTIYF. The whole variable domain, filled in from reference TRBV5-1 and TRBJ1-3, reads KAGVTQTPRYLIKTRGQQVTLSCSPISGHRSVSWYQQTPGQGLQFLFEYFSETQRNKGNFPGRFSGRQFSNSRSEMNVSTLELGDSALYLCASSLESRVGNTIYFGEGSWLTVV.

About this clone: The same CDR3 arises from other DNA sequences in this sample as well. The rearrangement uses TRBV18 and TRBJ1-1, with D possibly matching TRBD1 (6 bases). With 4 bases removed from V and 1 base from J, the gap between germline ends came to 7 bases. Germline V gene lookup returns CDR1 KGHSH and CDR2 LQKENI. The CDR3 spans 13 residues. The CDR3 sequence is CASSLDRNTEAFF. The CDR3 region has the DNA TGTGCCAGCTCACTGGACAGGAACACTGAAGCTTTCTTT.

The V gene is TRBV25-1, the J gene TRBJ1-3; D is perhaps TRBD1 (5 bases). Trimming removed 3 bases at V and 4 bases at J, with 10 bases between. Germline-derived CDR1 and CDR2 are MGHDK and SYGVNS. This CDR3 is built from 14 residues. The CDR3 nucleotides read TGTGCCAGCAGTGATGGGAAGGGGGGAAACACCATATATTTT. This encodes CASSDGKGGNTIYF.

The rearrangement uses TRBV10-3 and TRBJ1-5, with D unclear. The V end was cut by 8 bases, the J end by 2 bases, with 13 bases between. CDR1 and CDR2 from the germline V gene are ENHRY and SYGVKD. CDR3 length equals 14 residues. CDR3 DNA sequence: TGTGCCATCGGCGACCCGGCAGGCAATCAGCCCCAGCATTTT. This gives the protein CAIGDPAGNQPQHF.

This clone was seen repeatedly, ten times or more. The V call is TRBV19, the J call TRBJ2-1; perhaps TRBD1 as D (5 bases). The CDR3 length is 15 residues. V shed 8 bases and J shed 0 bases, with 14 bases lying between them. Germline CDR1 LNHDA, CDR2 SQIVND (reference sequence). The CDR3 is CASEVRASSYNEQFF. As DNA, the CDR3 is TGTGCCAGTGAAGTCAGGGCATCCTCCTACAATGAGCAGTTCTTC.

This rearrangement joins TRBV5-1 to TRBJ1-1; D is perhaps TRBD1 (5 bases). Germline-derived CDR1 and CDR2 are SGHRS and YFSETQ. V lost 4 bases and J 5 bases, leaving 15 bases between the germline ends. This CDR3 comprises 14 residues. The chain's CDR3 is CASSVQRAGTEAFF. CDR3 sequence (DNA): TGCGCCAGCAGCGTGCAGAGGGCAGGGACTGAAGCTTTCTTT.

J is TRBJ2-7 and V is TRBV4-1; D is tentatively TRBD1 or TRBD2 (5 bases each). Looked up from germline, CDR1 is MGHRA and CDR2 is YSYEKL. The CDR3 is 13 residues long. V shed 1 base and J shed 4 bases, with 8 bases lying between them. The DNA for the CDR3 is TGCGCCAGCAGCCAAGGGGGGAGTTACGAGCAGTACTTC. Translated: CASSQGGSYEQYF.

The chain recombines TRBV14 with TRBJ2-7; D possibly corresponds to TRBD2 (6 bases). The CDR3 covers 18 residues. Germline V CDR1 and CDR2: SGHDN, FVKESK. V was shortened by 3 bases and J by 2 bases, with 23 bases between the two germline ends. The CDR3 DNA sequence: TGTGCCAGCAGCCACAAAGTCCCGGTCCGGGAGCAAACCTACGAGCAGTACTTC. Amino acid sequence: CASSHKVPVREQTYEQYF.